This passage covers 17 T cell receptor beta chains from one sample sequenced in a study of cytomegalovirus exposure and HLA in healthy donors. The data were produced by immunoSEQ multiplex PCR, yet TCRdb's version contains in-frame clones alone and is incomplete. The sample includes about 140,000 clones, just under 85% of them seen just once. Sequencing used PBMCs. The receptors come from a young man in good health and CMV-seropositive.

V usage is TRBV9 and J usage is TRBJ2-3; 13 nucleotides align to TRBD2. The CDR3 covers 17 residues. Per germline, CDR1 SGDLS and CDR2 YYNGEE. V dropped 3 bases and J dropped 6; count of bases not matched to a gene: 10. CDR3 nucleotides: TGTGCCAGCAGCGGCGCGGGGACTAGCGGGGTGCGCGATACGCAGTATTTT. Translation gives CASSGAGTSGVRDTQYF. Drawing the rest from reference TRBV9 and TRBJ2-3, the complete variable domain is DSGVTQTPKHLITATGQRVTLRCSPRSGDLSVYWYQQSLDQGLQFLIQYYNGEERAKGNILERFSAQQFPDLHSELNLSSLELGDSALYFCASSGAGTSGVRDTQYFGPGTRLTVL.

The chain uses TRBV7-2 and TRBJ2-3; maybe TRBD1 (5 bases). The CDR3 sequence is 17 residues long. CDR1 SGHTA and CDR2 FQGNSA come from the germline V gene. The V end lost 1 base, the J end lost 0 bases, and 14 bases lay between the germline ends. CDR3 loop: CASSLDWGSTSTDTQYF. The CDR3 DNA is TGTGCCAGCAGCTTAGATTGGGGCAGCACTAGCACAGATACGCAGTATTTT.

This clone has only one observation. V is TRBV5-1 and J is TRBJ1-1; D is possibly TRBD1 (5 bases). V lost 0 bases and J 0 bases, leaving 9 bases between the germline ends. Germline assignment: CDR1 SGHRS and CDR2 YFSETQ. This CDR3 contains 15 residues. The CDR3 reads CASSLARTLNTEAFF. The CDR3 nucleotides are TGCGCCAGCAGCTTGGCCCGGACACTGAACACTGAAGCTTTCTTT.

The chain couples TRBV29-1 to TRBJ1-3, with D tentatively TRBD1 (5 bases). In germline, CDR1 is SQVTM, CDR2 ANQGSEA. The CDR3 contains 14 residues. The V and J ends lost 5 bases and 1 base respectively, with 12 bases between them. CDR3 loop: CSVRTQTSGNTIYF. The DNA of the CDR3 is TGCAGCGTTAGGACACAGACTTCTGGAAACACCATATATTTT.

The CDR3 DNA reads TGTGCCAGCAGCTGGGGACAGGGGGCCTACGAGCAGTACTTC. Protein sequence: CASSWGQGAYEQYF. The V gene is TRBV11-2, the J gene TRBJ2-7; 11 bases agree with TRBD1. J gave up 2 bases and V 4 bases, and 1 base lay outside the gene matches. Germline V gives CDR1 SGHAT, CDR2 FQNNGV. The CDR3 spans 14 residues.

This clone was seen only a few times. The rearrangement links TRBV19 to TRBJ1-1, with D maybe TRBD1 (5 bases). V dropped 5 bases and J dropped 0 bases, with 10 bases sitting between them. CDR3 length: 14 residues. From germline, CDR1 is LNHDA and CDR2 SQIVND (reference sequence). This CDR3 is CASSQTVLNTEAFF. The DNA of the CDR3 is TGTGCCAGTAGTCAGACAGTATTGAACACTGAAGCTTTCTTT.

CDR3 in amino acids: CASSEGATRQGTEAFF. DNA of the CDR3: TGTGCCAGCAGTGAAGGCGCCACCCGACAGGGGACTGAAGCTTTCTTT. This rearrangement joins TRBV2 to TRBJ1-1, with TRBD1 matching over 8 bases. The CDR3 contains 16 residues. The V gene's germline CDR1 is SNHLY and CDR2 FYNNEI. V trimming: 1 base; J trimming: 5 bases; junction bases outside the gene matches: 9.

This chain uses TRBV10-2 with TRBJ2-7; possibly TRBD1 for D (6 bases). V dropped 8 bases and J dropped 6 bases, with 20 bases sitting between them. The CDR3 contains 14 residues. Germline V lookup: CDR1 WSHSY, CDR2 SAAADI. The CDR3 loop reads CASAIQGNRREQYF. DNA of the CDR3: TGCGCCAGCGCGATACAGGGAAATAGACGCGAGCAGTACTTC.

The J gene is TRBJ2-7, the V gene TRBV6-1, with TRBD2 as a possible D gene (6 bases). The CDR3 consists of 12 residues. Germline CDR1 reads MNHNS; CDR2 reads SASEGT. V was cut by 6 bases and J by 0 bases, with 6 bases left in between. CDR3 in DNA: TGTGCCAGCAGGCGGGACTCCTACGAGCAGTACTTC. Residues: CASRRDSYEQYF.

This clone showed up many times. The chain recombines TRBV2 with TRBJ2-7; 7 bases are a match to TRBD1. This CDR3 is built from 14 residues. Germline-derived CDR1 and CDR2 are SNHLY and FYNNEI. J was trimmed by 3 bases and V by 5 bases; bases with no gene match: 7. The CDR3 spells CASSIRGLHYEQYF. Here the CDR3 DNA reads TGTGCCAGCAGTATCAGGGGGTTACACTACGAGCAGTACTTC.

The chain has TRBV4-1 and TRBJ2-3; 9 bases agree with TRBD2. The ends lost 6 bases at V and 5 bases at J; junction bases unmatched: 6. The CDR3 has 14 residues. Germline assignment: CDR1 MGHRA and CDR2 YSYEKL. The CDR3 protein is CASRQSGGRDTQYF. The CDR3 DNA sequence: TGCGCCAGCAGGCAAAGCGGGGGGCGAGATACGCAGTATTTT.

The rearrangement uses TRBV7-8 and TRBJ2-1; 10 positions agree with TRBD2. Germline CDR1 SGHVS, CDR2 FQNEAQ. Trimming removed 3 bases from V and 7 bases from J; junction bases left unmatched: 9. The CDR3 extends over 16 amino acids. CDR3 coding DNA: TGTGCCAGCAGCTTTTCTCAGCGGGAGGGAGGAAATGAGCAGTTCTTC. Residues: CASSFSQREGGNEQFF.

CDR3 DNA: TGTGCCAGCAGTTTATCAGGGACAGGGACGCAAGAGACCCAGTACTTC. This encodes CASSLSGTGTQETQYF. The V and J genes are TRBV27 and TRBJ2-5, with 9 bases aligning to TRBD1. Germline loops: CDR1 MNHEY, CDR2 SMNVEV (reference sequence). After removal of 0 bases from V and 2 bases from J, the junction contained 4 bases not matched to a gene. CDR3 length equals 16 residues.

The chain uses TRBV12-5 and TRBJ2-1, with 9 bases identical to TRBD1. Germline V gene data show CDR1 as LGHNT and CDR2 as FRNRAP. This CDR3 region has 15 residues. J was trimmed by 8 bases and V by 4 bases; bases with no gene match: 9. The CDR3, as DNA: TGTGCTAGTGGTTCCTCCGGGACAGGGTTGGATGAGCAGTTCTTC. It codes for CASGSSGTGLDEQFF. The full variable domain, in which reference TRBV12-5 and TRBJ2-1 provide the parts outside the CDR3, is DARVTQTPRHKVTEMGQEVTMRCQPILGHNTVFWYRQTMMQGLELLAYFRNRAPLDDSGMPKDRFSAEMPDATLATLKIQPSEPRDSAVYFCASGSSGTGLDEQFFGPGTRLTVL.

This clone is a singleton in its sample. The chain combines TRBV18 with TRBJ1-1; D is perhaps TRBD1 (6 bases). Germline V gene sequence: CDR1 KGHSH, CDR2 LQKENI. The V and J ends lost 2 bases and 3 bases respectively, with 16 bases between them. CDR3 size: 16 residues. Here the CDR3 reads CASSPRLGASDTEAFF. CDR3 DNA: TGTGCCAGCTCACCAAGGTTGGGGGCGTCGGACACTGAAGCTTTCTTT.

The V call is TRBV5-1, the J call TRBJ2-7, with 11 bases lining up with TRBD1. CDR1 and CDR2 from the germline V gene are SGHRS and YFSETQ. This CDR3 region has 14 residues. The trim removed 0 bases at V and 6 bases at J, leaving 2 bases unmatched. The CDR3 loop reads CASSLEGTGGEQYF. DNA for the CDR3: TGCGCCAGCAGCTTGGAAGGGACAGGGGGCGAGCAGTACTTC.

The genes are TRBV12-5 and TRBJ2-3, with 11 nucleotides matching TRBD1. There are 20 residues in the CDR3. The trim removed 5 bases at V and 0 bases at J, leaving 16 bases unmatched. CDR1 is LGHNT and CDR2 is FRNRAP in the germline V gene. CDR3 in DNA: TGTGCTAGTGGTATGGGGACAGGGGGGGCTTACTCTTCTAGCACAGATACGCAGTATTTT. Amino acid sequence: CASGMGTGGAYSSSTDTQYF.